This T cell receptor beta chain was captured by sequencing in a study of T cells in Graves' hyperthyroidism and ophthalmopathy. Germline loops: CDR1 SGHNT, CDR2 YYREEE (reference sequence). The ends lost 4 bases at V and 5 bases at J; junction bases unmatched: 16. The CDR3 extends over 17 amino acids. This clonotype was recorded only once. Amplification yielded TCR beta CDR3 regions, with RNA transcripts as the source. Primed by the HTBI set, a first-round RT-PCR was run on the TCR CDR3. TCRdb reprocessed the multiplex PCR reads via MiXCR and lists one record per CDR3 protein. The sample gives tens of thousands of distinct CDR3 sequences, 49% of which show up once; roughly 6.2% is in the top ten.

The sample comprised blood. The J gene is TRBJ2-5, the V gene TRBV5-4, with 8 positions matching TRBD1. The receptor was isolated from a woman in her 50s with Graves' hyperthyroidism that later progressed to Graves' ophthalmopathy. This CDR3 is CASSPRQGRNELETQYF. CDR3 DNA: TGTGCCAGCAGCCCTAGACAGGGGCGGAATGAGCTCGAGACCCAGTACTTC.